This TCR beta chain was found in a study of regulatory T cells in long-lasting Graves disease. Study overall: Over 5 years of antithyroid drugs with positive TSH receptor antibodies was taken to mean persistent Graves' disease.

Time point in this sample: persistent/refractory GD, antithyroid drugs over 5 years with positive TRAb. PBMCs were the source of the RNA used for TCR sequencing. Germline V gives CDR1 DFQATT, CDR2 SNEGSKA (reference sequence). Trimming left V 0 bases short and J 10 bases short, with 18 bases between. The length of the CDR3 is 14 residues. Arm-PCR of CDR3 regions and iRepertoire HTBI primers were the basis on which TCR beta libraries were built. TCRdb re-called the multiplex PCR reads with MiXCR, one entry per CDR3 protein. The sample consists of 500,000 to 800,000 distinct CDR3 sequences, about 32% of them appearing once.

This material consisted of peripheral blood mononuclear cells (PBMCs), taken when the disease was refractory, from a patient treated with antithyroid drugs. The receptor comes from a female donor with Graves disease. The chain is built from TRBV20-1 and TRBJ1-1; D possibly corresponds to TRBD1 (6 bases). The chain's CDR3 is CSARDNVGGMGAFF. For the CDR3, the DNA is TGCAGTGCTAGAGATAATGTTGGGGGCATGGGAGCTTTCTTT.